Listed here is a single T cell receptor (beta chain). Its antigen is unidentified. Using immunoSEQ multiplex PCR, the repertoire was profiled, and TCRdb retains in-frame clones only, with some absent. Of some 20,000 clones in the sample, 85% to 90% are singletons; the top ten hold 11%. This specimen comes from a study of lymphopenia after photon versus proton radiotherapy. Study results and caveats: Survival link was tested only in deceased patients; proton benefit remains a possibility.

This receptor was identified in an older man with esophageal cancer. This sample comprised peripheral blood, obtained from a patient treated with proton-based radiotherapy.

The CDR3 coding sequence is TGTGCCAGCAGTTGGGGAGGAGAGCAGTACTTC. Residues: CASSWGGEQYF. This chain links TRBV27 with TRBJ2-7; TRBD2 might be the D (6 bases). Trimming removed 4 bases at V and 7 bases at J, with 8 bases between. This CDR3 contains 11 residues. Germline values: CDR1 MNHEY, CDR2 SMNVEV (reference sequence).